The 14 T cell receptor beta chains below all came from one sample that was sequenced in a study of cytomegalovirus exposure and HLA in healthy donors (dated by TCRdb to 2015 to 2018). Library preparation was by the immunoSEQ multiplex PCR assay. For the multiplex PCR, a mixture combining 60 forward primers for TCR Vbeta segments and 13 reverse primers for TCR Jbeta segments was used. This immuneACCESS table, as held by TCRdb, lists in-frame sequences with V and J called but not all clones. Of the missing ones, under half trace to an unresolved V gene in checked studies; the others have no known cause. This sample is represented by about 160,000 clones; roughly four fifths of them were singletons. The leading ten clones occupy approximately 2.4% of the sample. The specimen was PBMCs. The source of these receptors is a female donor in good health and CMV-seronegative.

The chain is built from TRBV5-1 and TRBJ2-5; 7 bases are a match to TRBD2. Germline CDR1 reads SGHRS; CDR2 reads YFSETQ. V shed 2 bases and J 2 bases; nucleotides not matched to a gene: 9. The CDR3 has 16 residues. CDR3 amino acids: CASSLEGPGGQETQYF. In DNA form, the CDR3 reads TGCGCCAGCAGCTTAGAGGGCCCCGGGGGGCAAGAGACCCAGTACTTC.

J is TRBJ1-2 and V is TRBV9; 9 nucleotides match TRBD1. The germline gives CDR1 SGDLS, CDR2 YYNGEE. V lost 3 bases and J lost 3; bases outside the gene matches: 9. The CDR3 extends over 16 amino acids. The CDR3 DNA sequence: TGTGCCAGCAGCGCGGGGTGGGACAGGGCGGACTATGGCTACACCTTC. Translated, it gives CASSAGWDRADYGYTF.

V is TRBV4-1 and J is TRBJ2-7; 9 bases align to TRBD1. Germline V gene sequence: CDR1 MGHRA, CDR2 YSYEKL. V was clipped by 1 base and J by 1 base; unmatched bases: 2. CDR3 length: 15 amino acids. In DNA form, the CDR3 reads TGCGCCAGCAGCCAAGCCGGGACAGGGTCCTACGAGCAGTACTTC. It is translated as CASSQAGTGSYEQYF.

The V gene is TRBV2, the J gene TRBJ2-5; TRBD2 matches 10 bases. Germline CDR1 reads SNHLY; CDR2 reads FYNNEI. This CDR3 contains 14 residues. J was trimmed by 1 base and V by 7 bases; bases with no gene match: 3. This CDR3 is CASTSGGVQETQYF. CDR3 nucleotides: TGTGCCAGCACGAGCGGGGGGGTCCAAGAGACCCAGTACTTC.

This chain links TRBV4-2 with TRBJ2-1, with D possibly matching TRBD1 (6 bases). The V and J ends lost 0 bases and 8 bases respectively, with 8 bases between them. The CDR3 extends over 13 amino acids. CDR1 is LGHNA, CDR2 YNFKEQ, per germline. In DNA, the CDR3 is TGTGCCAGCAGCCAAGATAAGGGGGATGAGCAGTTCTTC. Translating it yields CASSQDKGDEQFF.

The CDR3 is CAISETDSSYEQYF. The CDR3 bases are TGTGCCATCAGTGAGACGGACTCCTCCTACGAGCAGTACTTC. The chain is built from TRBV10-3 and TRBJ2-7; weak D call: TRBD2 (5 bases). The V end lost 2 bases, the J end lost 0 bases, and 8 bases lay between the germline ends. The CDR3 has 14 amino acids. Germline loops: CDR1 ENHRY, CDR2 SYGVKD.

The V call is TRBV4-1, the J call TRBJ2-5, with a possible D match to TRBD2 (6 bases). The V end lost 5 bases, the J end lost 2 bases, and 12 bases lay between the germline ends. Germline CDR1 is MGHRA and CDR2 is YSYEKL. The length of the CDR3 is 14 residues. The CDR3 DNA is TGCGCCAGCAGCGGGGGGTGGGGGCAAGAGACCCAGTACTTC. It translates to CASSGGWGQETQYF.

The V and J genes are TRBV6-5 and TRBJ1-4; D remains unclear. With 0 bases removed from V and 8 bases from J, the gap between germline ends came to 7 bases. CDR1 and CDR2 from the germline V gene are MNHEY and SVGAGI. CDR3 size: 13 residues. CDR3 nucleotides: TGTGCCAGCAGTTACTCGAAGAGCGAAAAACTGTTTTTT. This sequence encodes CASSYSKSEKLFF.

This chain links TRBV7-9 with TRBJ2-5; TRBD1 matches at 7 bases. Losses at the gene ends were 5 bases for V and 0 bases for J; bases not matched to a gene: 3. The V gene's germline CDR1 is SEHNR and CDR2 FQNEAQ (reference sequence). This CDR3 has 14 amino acids. The CDR3, as DNA: TGTGCCAGCAGCCCGGGACAGAACCAAGAGACCCAGTACTTC. This sequence encodes CASSPGQNQETQYF.

The chain combines TRBV6-5 with TRBJ2-1; TRBD2 is a possible D gene (5 bases). CDR1 and CDR2 from the germline V gene are MNHEY and SVGAGI. Trimming removed 6 bases from V and 2 bases from J, with 14 bases in between. This CDR3 region has 15 residues. The CDR3 protein is CASRRTRGTYNEQFF. Here the CDR3 DNA reads TGTGCCAGCAGGAGGACCCGGGGAACCTACAATGAGCAGTTCTTC.

This clone showed up just a few times. The chain recombines TRBV5-1 with TRBJ1-2; TRBD1 might be the D (6 bases). V lost 1 base to trimming and J lost 11 bases, with 18 bases between them. CDR1 and CDR2 from the germline V gene are SGHRS and YFSETQ. The CDR3 totals 14 residues. Here the CDR3 reads CASSLISGAGGYTF. CDR3 DNA sequence: TGCGCCAGCAGCTTGATATCAGGGGCTGGGGGATACACCTTC.

As to this clone: This specimen includes other DNA sequences encoding the same CDR3. This rearrangement joins TRBV7-6 to TRBJ1-2; D may be TRBD1 (6 bases). CDR1 is SGHVS, CDR2 FNYEAQ, per germline. V lost 0 bases, J lost 4 bases, and 6 bases lay in between. This CDR3 has 13 residues. CDR3 residues: CASSLAGGYGYTF. CDR3 sequence (DNA): TGTGCCAGCAGCTTAGCAGGGGGCTATGGCTACACCTTC.

This clone has more than one count but fewer than ten. This chain uses TRBV9 with TRBJ2-1, with 8 bases lining up with TRBD2. J was trimmed by 2 bases and V by 7 bases; bases with no gene match: 5. Germline values: CDR1 SGDLS, CDR2 YYNGEE. This CDR3 spans 14 amino acids. The CDR3 nucleotides read TGTGCCAGCTCCACTAGCGGAGCCTACAATGAGCAGTTCTTC. Residues: CASSTSGAYNEQFF.

CDR3 coding DNA: TGTGCCAGCAGTTTCCTATCAGAGCGGGAGGGCTCCTACGAGCAGTACTTC. It yields the protein CASSFLSEREGSYEQYF. The V gene is TRBV28, the J gene TRBJ2-7; 10 nucleotides align to TRBD2. This CDR3 comprises 17 residues. With 3 bases clipped from V and 0 bases from J, the junction kept 8 bases outside the gene matches. Looked up from germline, CDR1 is MDHEN and CDR2 is SYDVKM.